These T cell receptor beta chains were read from a single sample in a study of CXCR3-negative and CXCR3-positive naive CD8 T cells. TCRdb reprocessed the 5' RACE reads and reports one entry per CDR3 protein, with no DNA. The sample totals about 40,000 distinct CDR3 sequences; its top ten clones hold less than 9.5%. Material for sequencing was memory CD8+ T cells from blood. The receptors here all came from a human donor in good health. Some clones in this sample may be carry-over from other donors' samples. CDR3s include the opening cysteine and the closing phenylalanine or tryptophan. The order of the fields is J gene, V gene, CDR3 protein.

j_gene: TRBJ2-7
v_gene: TRBV5-1
CDR3aa: CASGTGGEQYF

j_gene: TRBJ2-7
v_gene: TRBV15
CDR3aa: CATSRDRDRGGEQYF

j_gene: TRBJ1-1
v_gene: TRBV9
CDR3aa: CASSVDRTLLNTEAFF

j_gene: TRBJ2-1
v_gene: TRBV29-1
CDR3aa: CSVEGRDGATHNEQFF

j_gene: TRBJ1-4
v_gene: TRBV20-1
CDR3aa: CSASGSEVGLFF

j_gene: TRBJ1-5
v_gene: TRBV10-3
CDR3aa: CAISESEGLGNQPQHF

j_gene: TRBJ2-7
v_gene: TRBV9
CDR3aa: CASSAGRTNYEQYF

j_gene: TRBJ2-7
v_gene: TRBV9
CDR3aa: CASSAGVSGGSYEQYF

j_gene: TRBJ2-1
v_gene: TRBV7-8
CDR3aa: CASSNNRDRVPYEQFF

j_gene: TRBJ2-1
v_gene: TRBV11-3
CDR3aa: CASSSPTTGGHNEQFF

j_gene: TRBJ2-2
v_gene: TRBV23-1
CDR3aa: CASRGGNTGELFF

j_gene: TRBJ1-1
v_gene: TRBV7-9
CDR3aa: CASTSSTEAFF

j_gene: TRBJ2-1
v_gene: TRBV6-4
CDR3aa: CASSDGAWGEQFF

j_gene: TRBJ2-7
v_gene: TRBV20-1
CDR3aa: CSARATSGGPLAYEQYF

j_gene: TRBJ1-4
v_gene: TRBV25-1
CDR3aa: CASSEDRAKLFF

j_gene: TRBJ2-2
v_gene: TRBV25-1
CDR3aa: CASSESTGRLSPGELFF

j_gene: TRBJ2-1
v_gene: TRBV5-1
CDR3aa: CASSAPYNEQFF